These 2 T cell receptor beta chains originate from one sample sequenced in a study of blood T cells in healthy people across ages (dated by TCRdb to between 2014 and 2017). Library creation used 5' RACE. Sequencing instrument: Illumina HiSeq 2500. A second roughly 7 to 11 cycle PCR used a sample-barcoded 5' primer and a J-beta primer mix. The public reads were reprocessed in TCRdb via fastp at Q25 and MiXCR, keeping in-frame beta chains. Under each unique CDR3 protein, matching rows form one entry showing the most common genes and DNA. This sample lists fewer than 900,000 distinct CDR3 sequences; about 40% were detected once. The top ten constitute around 20% of the sample. Sequencing was done on a sample of blood. These receptors were obtained from a woman aged 60-75 years in good health.

The chain combines TRBV10-3 with TRBJ2-7, with 9 bases matching TRBD1. Germline assignment: CDR1 ENHRY and CDR2 SYGVKD. V lost 5 bases to trimming and J lost 0 bases; unmatched junction nucleotides: 5. CDR3 length equals 15 residues. This chain's CDR3 is CAISIGQGSSYEQYF. In nucleotides, the CDR3 is TGTGCCATCAGTATTGGACAGGGGAGCTCCTACGAGCAGTACTTC.

V usage is TRBV9 and J usage is TRBJ1-2, with D unresolved. Deletions cut 0 bases from V and 6 bases from J, with 9 bases between. This CDR3 is 13 amino acids long. Germline V gene lookup returns CDR1 SGDLS and CDR2 YYNGEE. CDR3 loop: CASSVVDPDGYTF. DNA for the CDR3: TGTGCCAGCAGCGTAGTTGATCCTGATGGCTACACCTTC.